Listed below are T cell receptor beta chains from one sample, sequenced in a study of shared clonotypes between healthy human individuals. This table comes from immunoSEQ multiplex PCR, and its TCRdb copy is limited to in-frame clones, with some not included. The sample lists about 1.4 million clones, more than 95% occurring once. The source material was naive CD4+ T cells sorted from blood. These TCRs come from a young man in good health. The CDR3 runs from the conserved cysteine through the conserved F or W. Not every row has a clone size; where given, it reads once, few, many or a size class.

TRBJ2-1,-,TRBV5-1,CASSSGQLSAEQFF
TRBJ2-7,-,TRBV6-1,CASKEPTSGSDEQYF
TRBJ2-1,-,TRBV5-1,CASRRTSGRNEQFF
TRBJ2-3,-,TRBV10-1,CASSPQGGSTDTQYF
TRBJ2-7,-,TRBV11-2,CASSLHQGGEYEQYF
TRBJ2-3,-,TRBV28,CASSHRDHLGSTDTQYF
TRBJ2-1,-,TRBV5-8,CASSSLGLAGGTSYNEQFF
TRBJ1-2,-,TRBV18,CASSPLGTVALNYGYTF
TRBJ1-1,-,TRBV5-4,CASSFTQGSTEAFF
TRBJ2-2,-,TRBV2,CASSGELAAVTTGELFF
TRBJ2-2,-,TRBV2,CAARAGGYTGELFF
TRBJ2-5,-,TRBV9,CASSVALFGTSGNQETQYF
TRBJ2-1,-,TRBV11-2,CASSLVGTSGSRYEQFF
TRBJ2-6,-,TRBV5-8,CASSLFRSGANVLTF
TRBJ2-2,-,TRBV7-2,CASSIGTGWVGELFF
TRBJ2-3,once,TRBV7-2,CASSPWFVGDGGSLDTQYF
TRBJ1-4,once,TRBV7-8,CASSLGYRGTAEAGSEKLFF
TRBJ2-1,-,TRBV6-5,CASSYSPKWNEQFF
TRBJ1-2,-,TRBV15,CATSSHSQGPSYGYTF
TRBJ2-2,-,TRBV19,CASSIGQGPGELFF
TRBJ2-1,-,TRBV9,CASSPWDTRGNEQFF
TRBJ2-2,-,TRBV6-5,CASSLGLYTGELFF
TRBJ1-5,-,TRBV5-6,CASSLNPGDQPQHF
TRBJ1-2,once,TRBV30,CAWNQGRWGYTF
TRBJ2-5,-,TRBV7-6,CASSIREGETQYF
TRBJ2-1,-,TRBV4-1,CASSQDVETSGSGDYNEQFF
TRBJ2-7,-,TRBV11-2,CASSSTGRYEQYF
TRBJ2-3,-,TRBV5-6,CASSLFGLVNTDTQYF
TRBJ2-2,-,TRBV28,CASSSHPGELFF
TRBJ1-2,-,TRBV5-4,CASSSPRRELGYGYTF
TRBJ2-1,-,TRBV9,CASSVGGAISNEQFF
TRBJ2-5,once,TRBV5-4,CASSLGDQETQYF
TRBJ2-7,-,TRBV5-8,CASSPGDGRTLSF
TRBJ2-3,-,TRBV7-2,CASTPWTGPPPDTQYF
TRBJ2-7,-,TRBV2,CASNGLAGGPHSYEQYF
TRBJ2-3,-,TRBV5-4,CASSWGLAGGDTQYF
TRBJ1-1,once,TRBV6-1,CASSEQGGGTEAFF
TRBJ2-4,-,TRBV27,CASRSSGILNIQYF
TRBJ2-1,-,TRBV19,CASSIAPGTSGYNEQFF
TRBJ2-1,-,TRBV27,CASSLLRGEQFF